Below are 32 T cell receptor beta chains sequenced from a single sample in a study of graft-versus-host responses after intestinal transplantation. These receptors are not linked to any known antigen. The method was immunoSEQ multiplex PCR; TCRdb's version includes in-frame clones alone and lacks a portion of them. The sample lists over 80,000 clones, 91% occurring once. The material sequenced was unstimulated CD4+ T cells sorted from spleen or lymph node cells, taken before transplant. The receptor set was obtained from a human donor who was the organ donor for an intestinal transplant.

The gene calls are TRBV7-9 and TRBJ2-1; 11 bases fit TRBD2. The V gene's germline CDR1 is SEHNR and CDR2 FQNEAQ (reference sequence). Trimming removed 3 bases from V and 2 bases from J; junction bases left unmatched: 6. The CDR3 is 17 amino acids. The CDR3 loop is CASSFLLAGGTYNEQFF. The CDR3 DNA is TGTGCCAGCAGCTTCCTTTTAGCGGGGGGGACCTACAATGAGCAGTTCTTC.

The rearrangement joins TRBV2 to TRBJ2-1, with D unclear. This CDR3 comprises 11 residues. V lost 4 bases and J 7 bases, leaving 5 bases between the germline ends. Germline V gives CDR1 SNHLY, CDR2 FYNNEI. CDR3 nucleotides: TGTGCCAGCAGTGCCGGGAATGAGCAGTTCTTC. This codes for CASSAGNEQFF.

The rearrangement joins TRBV19 to TRBJ2-7; 7 bases fit TRBD1. V lost 8 bases to trimming and J lost 3 bases; unmatched junction nucleotides: 7. The V gene's germline CDR1 is LNHDA and CDR2 SQIVND (reference sequence). The CDR3 is 13 residues long. This CDR3 is CASQPTGRYEQYF. The CDR3 region has the DNA TGTGCCAGTCAACCGACAGGGCGCTACGAGCAGTACTTC.

Only one count was recorded for this clone. The chain employs TRBV11-1 and TRBJ2-7; 10 positions match TRBD1. The J segment lost 2 bases and the V segment lost 5 bases, leaving 9 bases of the junction unmatched. Germline V gives CDR1 SGHAT, CDR2 FQDESV (reference sequence). CDR3 length: 16 residues. CDR3 sequence: CASSPGTGVLPYEQYF. As DNA, the CDR3 is TGTGCCAGCAGCCCCGGGACAGGGGTTCTTCCCTACGAGCAGTACTTC.

To note about this clone: The junction shows a germline mismatch at one end, possibly a read error. The CDR3 nucleotides are TGTGCCAGCAGTTTTTCCGGGAGCCGGCACTTC. Protein product: CASSFSGSRHF. V gene TRBV28 combines with J gene TRBJ2-7; maybe TRBD2 (6 bases). Per germline, CDR1 MDHEN and CDR2 SYDVKM. The CDR3 extends over 11 amino acids.

The rearrangement joins TRBV6-5 to TRBJ2-7, with D unclear. The CDR3 is 12 amino acids. The germline V gene encodes CDR1 MNHEY and CDR2 SVGAGI. The ends were cut back, 6 bases at V and 3 bases at J, with 9 bases in the middle. The CDR3 reads CASSPADYEQYF. The CDR3 DNA follows: TGTGCCAGCAGCCCCGCGGACTACGAGCAGTACTTC.

The chain employs TRBV19 and TRBJ2-7, with 8 bases aligning to TRBD1. Germline loops: CDR1 LNHDA, CDR2 SQIVND (reference sequence). Trimming took 10 bases from V and 5 from J; bases not matched to a gene: 10. The length of the CDR3 is 13 residues. In DNA, the CDR3 is TGTGCCACCCTTCGGACAGGGTTCCACGAGCAGTACTTC. This encodes CATLRTGFHEQYF.

The J gene is TRBJ2-5, the V gene TRBV4-2; 10 bases are a match to TRBD1. CDR3 length: 16 residues. CDR1 is LGHNA and CDR2 is YNFKEQ in the germline V gene. With V trimmed by 5 bases and J by 5 bases, 11 bases remained unmatched. Written as DNA, the CDR3 is TGTGCCAGCAGCGCGGACTCGGGACAGGGGCGGGAGACCCAGTACTTC. Translation gives CASSADSGQGRETQYF.

The chain recombines TRBV5-1 with TRBJ2-5; 7 nucleotides match TRBD2. Unmatched junction bases numbered 2, after V lost 0 bases and J lost 9 bases. CDR1 SGHRS and CDR2 YFSETQ come from the germline V gene. This CDR3 spans 12 amino acids. CDR3 sequence: CASSLGEGPQYF. The CDR3 nucleotides read TGCGCCAGCAGCTTGGGGGAGGGACCCCAGTACTTC. The variable domain in full, completed from reference TRBV5-1 and TRBJ2-5, reads KAGVTQTPRYLIKTRGQQVTLSCSPISGHRSVSWYQQTPGQGLQFLFEYFSETQRNKGNFPGRFSGRQFSNSRSEMNVSTLELGDSALYLCASSLGEGPQYFGPGTRLLVL.

The chain carries TRBV27 and TRBJ2-3, with D possibly TRBD1 on 6 matching bases. This CDR3 spans 15 amino acids. CDR1 is MNHEY and CDR2 is SMNVEV in the germline V gene (reference sequence). Trimming left V 3 bases short and J 6 bases short, with 16 bases between. In nucleotides, the CDR3 is TGTGCCAGCAGTTTCCAAGACAGGCCGGGGGATACGCAGTATTTT. It yields the protein CASSFQDRPGDTQYF.

The chain recombines TRBV11-2 with TRBJ1-3; D is unresolved. Trimming cost V 5 bases and J 1 base, with 6 bases left between them. CDR1 SGHAT and CDR2 FQNNGV come from the germline V gene. The CDR3 sequence is 13 residues long. The CDR3 nucleotides read TGTGCCAGCAGCCCGCGATCTGGAAACACCATATATTTT. Its protein is CASSPRSGNTIYF.

V usage is TRBV5-4 and J usage is TRBJ1-1, with unresolved D. Trimming cost V 4 bases and J 1 base, with 11 bases left between them. Germline CDR1 SGHNT, CDR2 YYREEE (reference sequence). The CDR3 contains 14 residues. CDR3 DNA: TGTGCCAGCAGCCTTGAGAGGGCGAACACTGAAGCTTTCTTT. Translating gives CASSLERANTEAFF.

The chain joins TRBV20-1 to TRBJ1-4; D unclear. This CDR3 is 11 amino acids long. V was clipped by 3 bases and J by 7 bases, with 6 bases between them. The V gene's germline CDR1 is DFQATT and CDR2 SNEGSKA (reference sequence). The CDR3 DNA follows: TGCAGTGCTAGGCAACTTGAAAAACTGTTTTTT. Residues: CSARQLEKLFF.

The chain uses TRBV5-1 and TRBJ2-1, with D unclear. Trimming cost V 5 bases and J 6 bases, with 9 bases left between them. There are 12 residues in the CDR3. Germline V CDR1 and CDR2: SGHRS, YFSETQ. The chain's CDR3 is CASRSQVNEQFF. As DNA, the CDR3 is TGCGCCAGCAGGTCTCAGGTCAATGAGCAGTTCTTC.

The CDR3, as DNA: TGTGCCAGCAGCTTAGGGACAGGCGTGGAAAGCACAGATACGCAGTATTTT. This gives the protein CASSLGTGVESTDTQYF. The chain combines TRBV7-9 with TRBJ2-3, with 7 bases that match TRBD1. V lost 1 base to trimming and J lost 0 bases; unmatched junction nucleotides: 7. The CDR3 runs 17 residues. Germline V gives CDR1 SEHNR, CDR2 FQNEAQ (reference sequence).

The chain joins TRBV20-1 to TRBJ1-5; D remains unclear. Deletions cut 6 bases from V and 5 bases from J, with 8 bases between. The CDR3 length is 11 residues. Germline V gives CDR1 DFQATT, CDR2 SNEGSKA (reference sequence). DNA for the CDR3: TGCAGTGCCGGCAGGCATCAGCCCCAGCATTTT. The encoded protein is CSAGRHQPQHF.

The DNA of the CDR3 is TGTGCCAGCAGTCCATCATACTTACTCGACAATGAGCAGTTCTTC. This translates into CASSPSYLLDNEQFF. The chain employs TRBV2 and TRBJ2-1; no clear D. The germline V and J ends were trimmed by 5 bases and 5 bases, with 16 bases remaining between them. The CDR3 has 15 residues. Germline V gene data show CDR1 as SNHLY and CDR2 as FYNNEI.

The rearrangement joins TRBV19 to TRBJ1-3; D is undetermined. The CDR3 is 15 residues long. V gave up 0 bases and J gave up 0 bases, with 6 bases separating them. The germline gives CDR1 LNHDA, CDR2 SQIVND (reference sequence). CDR3 protein: CASSIEGVSGNTIYF. DNA of the CDR3: TGTGCCAGTAGTATAGAGGGAGTCTCTGGAAACACCATATATTTT.

The chain employs TRBV9 and TRBJ1-1; 8 nucleotides agree with TRBD1. The V gene end was trimmed by 4 bases and the J gene end by 3 bases; junction bases not matched to a gene: 5. Germline loops: CDR1 SGDLS, CDR2 YYNGEE. This CDR3 is 14 amino acids long. The CDR3 nucleotides read TGTGCCAGCAGCAAGACAGGGGCTCACACTGAAGCTTTCTTT. It yields the protein CASSKTGAHTEAFF.

The CDR3 DNA follows: TGTGCCAGCAGCTTGAGACAGGGGGGGTATTCACCCCTCCACTTT. It encodes CASSLRQGGYSPLHF. This chain uses TRBV5-4 with TRBJ1-6, with 9 bases fitting TRBD1. The CDR3 loop spans 15 amino acids. The J segment lost 8 bases and the V segment lost 1 base, leaving 4 bases of the junction unmatched. Germline V gene data show CDR1 as SGHNT and CDR2 as YYREEE (reference sequence).

This clone was seen only a few times. The genes are TRBV4-1 and TRBJ1-4, with 10 nucleotides matching TRBD1. The V gene's germline CDR1 is MGHRA and CDR2 YSYEKL. The CDR3 is 15 residues long. The J segment lost 7 bases and the V segment lost 1 base, leaving 3 bases of the junction unmatched. This chain's CDR3 is CASSQVGTGVEKLFF. CDR3 coding DNA: TGCGCCAGCAGCCAAGTAGGGACAGGGGTTGAAAAACTGTTTTTT.

V is TRBV19 and J is TRBJ1-4; TRBD1 aligns across 7 bases. Germline loops: CDR1 LNHDA, CDR2 SQIVND (reference sequence). The CDR3 runs to 15 residues. Trimming removed 6 bases from V and 3 bases from J; junction bases left unmatched: 7. The CDR3 DNA reads as TGTGCCAGTAGCCGAACAGGGGCCCCTAATGAAAAACTGTTTTTT. Protein product: CASSRTGAPNEKLFF.

The CDR3 here is CASSKGGSNTGELFF. Here the CDR3 DNA reads TGCGCCAGCAGCAAAGGGGGATCGAACACCGGGGAGCTGTTTTTT. The genes are TRBV5-1 and TRBJ2-2; a possible D gene is TRBD1 (6 bases). V dropped 4 bases and J dropped 0 bases, with 10 bases sitting between them. Germline values: CDR1 SGHRS, CDR2 YFSETQ. The CDR3 contains 15 residues.

CDR3 sequence (DNA): TGTGCCTGGAGTGGTGGGACTAGCGGGTACTTCCAAGAGACCCAGTACTTC. Translating gives CAWSGGTSGYFQETQYF. The V and J genes are TRBV30 and TRBJ2-5; TRBD2 matches at 12 bases. V was clipped by 1 base and J by 1 base; unmatched bases: 7. The CDR3 is 17 residues long. CDR1 is GTSNPN and CDR2 is SVGIG in the germline V gene (reference sequence).

The rearrangement joins TRBV28 to TRBJ2-1, with D possibly TRBD2 on 5 matching bases. V gave up 3 bases and J gave up 0 bases, with 18 bases separating them. Germline V gene data show CDR1 as MDHEN and CDR2 as SYDVKM. The CDR3 extends over 18 amino acids. CDR3 DNA: TGTGCCAGCAGTTTCCTCTACGGGAACCCGAGCTCCTACAATGAGCAGTTCTTC. It is translated as CASSFLYGNPSSYNEQFF.

The chain joins TRBV9 to TRBJ1-4; 7 bases fit TRBD1. CDR1 and CDR2 from the germline V gene are SGDLS and YYNGEE. This CDR3 contains 15 residues. V was pared by 3 bases and J by 8 bases, with 10 bases of the junction left unmatched. The CDR3 is CASSAYRGPREKLFF. The CDR3 DNA reads as TGTGCCAGCAGCGCCTACAGGGGCCCGCGGGAAAAACTGTTTTTT.

The table lists this clone with a few counts. The rearrangement uses TRBV4-1 and TRBJ1-1, with 7 bases aligning to TRBD1. CDR1 is MGHRA and CDR2 is YSYEKL in the germline V gene. Germline trimming cut 1 base from V and 5 bases from J; bases unmatched to any gene: 10. The CDR3 has 16 residues. Written as DNA, the CDR3 is TGCGCCAGCAGCCAAGTCGGTAGGGGGCCAGGGACTGAAGCTTTCTTT. It is translated as CASSQVGRGPGTEAFF.

The rearrangement joins TRBV27 to TRBJ2-7; 12 bases align to TRBD2. This CDR3 spans 18 amino acids. The germline V gene has CDR1 MNHEY and CDR2 SMNVEV (reference sequence). V dropped 4 bases and J dropped 2; count of bases not matched to a gene: 12. This CDR3 reads CASSSTRLAGVTTYEQYF. In DNA form, the CDR3 reads TGTGCCAGCAGTTCAACGCGACTAGCGGGGGTCACCACCTACGAGCAGTACTTC.

The rearrangement uses TRBV27 and TRBJ1-2; perhaps TRBD1 as D (6 bases). The CDR3 has 12 amino acids. V dropped 6 bases and J dropped 3 bases, with 8 bases sitting between them. Germline CDR1 reads MNHEY; CDR2 reads SMNVEV (reference sequence). CDR3 sequence: CASRGAHYGYTF. The CDR3 DNA reads TGTGCCAGCAGGGGGGCTCACTATGGCTACACCTTC.

The chain has TRBV7-3 and TRBJ2-1, with TRBD1 matching 10 bases. The germline V gene encodes CDR1 SGHTA and CDR2 FQGTGA. V lost 5 bases and J lost 9; bases outside the gene matches: 13. CDR3 size: 16 residues. For the CDR3, the DNA is TGTGCCAGCAGCCTTACACCGGGACAGGGGCTCGGTGAGCAGTTCTTC. Protein sequence: CASSLTPGQGLGEQFF.

The rearrangement uses TRBV11-1 and TRBJ2-3; TRBD2 aligns across 8 bases. This CDR3 comprises 15 residues. The ends lost 6 bases at V and 2 bases at J; junction bases unmatched: 7. Germline CDR1 reads SGHAT; CDR2 reads FQDESV (reference sequence). This CDR3 reads CASRGGLVATDTQYF. DNA of the CDR3: TGTGCCAGCAGAGGGGGACTAGTGGCCACAGATACGCAGTATTTT.

The CDR3 sequence is CASTTGGQAGQPQHF. The CDR3 DNA sequence: TGTGCCAGTACCACCGGGGGGCAGGCGGGACAGCCCCAGCATTTT. This chain connects TRBV19 to TRBJ1-5; D is perhaps TRBD1 (6 bases). The CDR3 is 15 amino acids. V lost 7 bases to trimming and J lost 7 bases, with 20 bases between them. Germline V gene data show CDR1 as LNHDA and CDR2 as SQIVND (reference sequence).